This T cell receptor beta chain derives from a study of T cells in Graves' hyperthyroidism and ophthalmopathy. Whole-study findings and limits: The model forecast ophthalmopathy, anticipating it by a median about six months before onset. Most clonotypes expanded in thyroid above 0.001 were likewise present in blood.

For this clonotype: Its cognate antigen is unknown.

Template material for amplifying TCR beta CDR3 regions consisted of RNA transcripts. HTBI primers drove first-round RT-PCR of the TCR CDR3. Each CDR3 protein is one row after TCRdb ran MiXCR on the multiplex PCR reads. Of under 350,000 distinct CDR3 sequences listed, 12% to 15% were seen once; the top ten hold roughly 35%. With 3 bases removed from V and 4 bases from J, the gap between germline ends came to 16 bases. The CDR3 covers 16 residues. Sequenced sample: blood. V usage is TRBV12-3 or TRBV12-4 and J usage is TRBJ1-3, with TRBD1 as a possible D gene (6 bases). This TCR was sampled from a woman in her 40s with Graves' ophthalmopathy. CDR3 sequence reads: CASSFQLGAWGNTIYF. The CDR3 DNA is TGTGCCAGCAGTTTTCAGCTGGGGGCTTGGGGAAACACCATATATTTT.